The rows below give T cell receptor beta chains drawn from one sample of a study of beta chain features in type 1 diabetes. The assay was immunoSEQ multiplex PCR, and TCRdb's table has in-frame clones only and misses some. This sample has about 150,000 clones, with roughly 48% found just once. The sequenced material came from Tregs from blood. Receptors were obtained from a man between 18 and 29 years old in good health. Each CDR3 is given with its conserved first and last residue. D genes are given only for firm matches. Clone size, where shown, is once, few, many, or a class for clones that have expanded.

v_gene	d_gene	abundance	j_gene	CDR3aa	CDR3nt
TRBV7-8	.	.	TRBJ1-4	CASSRTRGGNEKLFF	TGTGCCAGCAGCCGCACGAGGGGGGGTAATGAAAAACTGTTTTTT
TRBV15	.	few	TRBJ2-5	CATSRLRGGGGETQYF	TGTGCCACCAGCAGGCTTCGCGGGGGCGGTGGGGAGACCCAGTACTTC
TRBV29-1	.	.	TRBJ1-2	CSVDPAPDSGYGYTF	TGCAGCGTTGACCCCGCACCAGATTCAGGGTATGGCTACACCTTC
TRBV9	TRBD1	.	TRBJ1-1	CASSAEGARNTEAFF	TGTGCCAGCAGCGCGGAGGGGGCCCGGAACACTGAAGCTTTCTTT
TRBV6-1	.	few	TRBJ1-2	CASSATGTPRAGYTF	TGTGCCAGCAGTGCAACCGGGACTCCCCGGGCGGGCTACACCTTC
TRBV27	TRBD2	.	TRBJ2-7	CASSLVGTSGSYEQYF	TGTGCCAGCAGTTTAGTTGGGACTAGCGGCTCCTACGAGCAGTACTTC
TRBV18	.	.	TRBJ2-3	CASSPDSRAQYF	TGTGCCAGCTCACCAGACTCGCGGGCGCAGTATTTT
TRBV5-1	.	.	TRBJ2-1	CASSLEGLRYNEQFF	TGCGCCAGCAGCTTGGAGGGACTCCGATACAATGAGCAGTTCTTC
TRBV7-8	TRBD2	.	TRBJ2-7	CASSRSGSFYEQYF	TGTGCCAGCAGCAGGAGCGGGAGTTTCTACGAGCAGTACTTC
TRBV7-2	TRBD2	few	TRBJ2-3	CASSVPSGRRGTQYF	TGTGCCAGCAGCGTACCGAGCGGGAGGAGGGGTACGCAGTATTTT
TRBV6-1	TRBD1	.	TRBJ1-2	CASRSDRARGYTF	TGTGCCAGCAGATCAGACAGGGCCCGGGGCTACACCTTC
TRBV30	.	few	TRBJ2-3	CAWSWRGPDTQYF	TGTGCCTGGAGTTGGAGGGGACCAGATACGCAGTATTTT
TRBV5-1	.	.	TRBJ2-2	CASSLDSVTGELFF	TGCGCCAGCAGCTTGGATAGCGTCACCGGGGAGCTGTTTTTT
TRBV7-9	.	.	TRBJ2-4	CASSLAGGDIQYF	TGTGCCAGCAGCTTAGCAGGGGGAGACATTCAGTACTTC
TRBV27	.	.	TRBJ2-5	CASSRWAPPEETQYF	TGTGCCAGCAGCAGGTGGGCGCCCCCCGAAGAGACCCAGTACTTC
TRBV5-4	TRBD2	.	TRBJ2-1	CASSPGGTSYNEQFF	TGTGCCAGCAGCCCCGGGGGGACTTCCTACAATGAGCAGTTCTTC
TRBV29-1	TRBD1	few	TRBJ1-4	CSVAPGQPNEKLFF	TGCAGCGTTGCGCCGGGACAGCCTAATGAAAAACTGTTTTTT
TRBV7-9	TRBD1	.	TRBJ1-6	CASSLAWYAGGSAPLHF	TGTGCCAGCAGCTTAGCGTGGTATGCAGGGGGTAGCGCACCCCTCCACTTT
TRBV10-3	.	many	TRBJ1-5	CAISESLGANQPQHF	TGTGCCATCAGTGAGTCATTAGGGGCCAATCAGCCCCAGCATTTT
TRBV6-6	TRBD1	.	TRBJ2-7	CASSYSGQGYEQYF	TGTGCCAGCAGTTACTCGGGACAGGGTTACGAGCAGTACTTC
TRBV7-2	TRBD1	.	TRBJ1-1	CASSRGQAWGEAFF	TGTGCCAGCAGCCGGGGACAGGCGTGGGGCGAAGCTTTCTTT
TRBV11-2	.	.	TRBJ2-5	CASSFSGLVGQETQYF	TGTGCCAGCAGCTTTTCAGGGTTAGTGGGTCAGGAGACCCAGTACTTC
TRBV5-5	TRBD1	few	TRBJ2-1	CASSLAGDRGREGEQFF	TGTGCCAGCAGCTTGGCAGGGGACAGGGGGCGCGAGGGTGAGCAGTTCTTC
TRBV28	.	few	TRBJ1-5	CASRDSWGRESNQPQHF	TGTGCCAGCAGAGACTCTTGGGGGCGAGAGAGCAATCAGCCCCAGCATTTT
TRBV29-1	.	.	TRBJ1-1	CSVGEVTEAFF	TGCAGCGTTGGTGAGGTTACTGAAGCTTTCTTT
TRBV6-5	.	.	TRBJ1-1	CASSYSNTGMTEAFF	TGTGCCAGCAGTTACTCGAACACAGGGATGACTGAAGCTTTCTTT
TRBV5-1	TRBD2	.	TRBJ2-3	CASSVAPAGGPDTQYF	TGCGCCAGCAGCGTGGCCCCAGCGGGAGGGCCCGATACGCAGTATTTT
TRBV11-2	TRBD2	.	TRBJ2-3	CASSLATLAGGPDTQYF	TGTGCCAGCAGCTTAGCGACCCTAGCGGGGGGGCCAGATACGCAGTATTTT
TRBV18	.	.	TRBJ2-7	CASSPPTLFEQYF	TGTGCCAGCTCACCACCGACACTGTTCGAGCAGTACTTC
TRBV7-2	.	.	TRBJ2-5	CASSSAGQETQYF	TGTGCCAGCAGCTCGGCGGGACAAGAGACCCAGTACTTC
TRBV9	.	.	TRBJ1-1	CASSVDGGGGTEAFF	TGTGCCAGCAGCGTAGATGGCGGGGGTGGCACTGAAGCTTTCTTT